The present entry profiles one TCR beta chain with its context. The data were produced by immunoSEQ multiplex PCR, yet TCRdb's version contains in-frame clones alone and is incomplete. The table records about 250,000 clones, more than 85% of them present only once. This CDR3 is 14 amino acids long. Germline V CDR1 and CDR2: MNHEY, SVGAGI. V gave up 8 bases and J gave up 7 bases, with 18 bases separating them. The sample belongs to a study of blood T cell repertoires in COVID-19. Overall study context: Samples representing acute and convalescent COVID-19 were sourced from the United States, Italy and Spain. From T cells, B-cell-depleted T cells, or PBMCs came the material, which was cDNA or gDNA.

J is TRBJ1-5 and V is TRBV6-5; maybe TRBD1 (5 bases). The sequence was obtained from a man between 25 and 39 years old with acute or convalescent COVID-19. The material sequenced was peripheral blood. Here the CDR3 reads CASGTQGTDQPQHF. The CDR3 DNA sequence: TGTGCCAGCGGAACTCAGGGCACTGACCAGCCCCAGCATTTT.